This T cell receptor (beta chain) derives from a study of monozygotic twins with cystic fibrosis. Data came from immunoSEQ multiplex PCR; TCRdb stores just in-frame clones and leaves some out. This sample carries over 30,000 clones, 66% of them seen once, and the ten largest clones take 0.75% to 0.85%. The sample taken for sequencing was blood. The source of this sequence is a girl aged 5-17 years with cystic fibrosis.

The DNA of the CDR3 is TGTGCCATCACCGCAGGGGGAGAGCCCCACTACGAGCAGTACTTC. Translating it yields CAITAGGEPHYEQYF. The chain links TRBV10-3 to TRBJ2-7; 7 bases map to TRBD1. V lost 7 bases, J lost 3 bases, and 12 bases stayed unmatched. The length of the CDR3 is 15 residues. Germline-derived CDR1 and CDR2 are ENHRY and SYGVKD.